These 21 T cell receptor beta chains were sequenced from one sample in a study of CD8+CD57+ T cells in acquired aplastic anemia. Patients sequenced had flow cytometry evidence of CD8+CD57+ cell expansion. Genomic DNA was employed as the template in profiling TCR beta VDJ and CDR3. TCRdb called the reads again in MiXCR, with one record for every CDR3 protein. The sample yields around 150,000 distinct CDR3 sequences, 65% to 75% seen once. The sample comprised sorted CD4+, CD8+, or CD8+CD57+ T cells (not recorded which) from PBMCs. The receptors were gathered from a human donor with aplastic anemia.

The V call is TRBV7-9, the J call TRBJ2-5; D could derive from TRBD1 or TRBD2 (6 bases each). This CDR3 is built from 15 residues. The germline V gene encodes CDR1 SEHNR and CDR2 FQNEAQ (reference sequence). Between the trimmed V and J ends, which lost 1 base and 5 bases, there was a span of 14 bases. The CDR3 nucleotides are TGTGCCAGCAGCTTAGGGGGGCTAGCGTGGGAGACCCAGTACTTC. Protein: CASSLGGLAWETQYF.

The chain joins TRBV7-8 to TRBJ1-6, with D possibly TRBD1 on 5 matching bases. Germline CDR1 is SGHVS and CDR2 is FQNEAQ. Between the trimmed V and J ends, which lost 5 bases and 0 bases, there was a span of 11 bases. The CDR3 extends over 16 amino acids. The CDR3 protein is CASSHGGGSYNSPLHF. CDR3 DNA sequence: TGTGCCAGCAGCCACGGCGGGGGCTCCTATAATTCACCCCTCCACTTT.

The chain joins TRBV7-2 to TRBJ2-5, with D possibly matching TRBD2 (6 bases). The V gene lost 5 bases and the J gene lost 2 bases, with 18 bases spanning the gap. This CDR3 region has 16 residues. CDR1 is SGHTA, CDR2 FQGNSA, per germline. DNA for the CDR3: TGTGCCAGCAGCCCCGGCCCGGGAGAGGCACAAGAGACCCAGTACTTC. The encoded protein is CASSPGPGEAQETQYF.

This clonotype was observed a single time. Given the absence of the conserved phenylalanine or tryptophan at the CDR3 end, a read error is likely. The chain recombines TRBV4-1 with TRBJ1-1; D may be TRBD1 (5 bases). Germline V gene sequence: CDR1 MGHRA, CDR2 YSYEKL. The V end was cut by 0 bases, the J end by 0 bases, with 11 bases between. The length of the CDR3 is 16 residues. CDR3 region: CASSQEGRRMNTEAFL. The CDR3 nucleotides read TGCGCCAGCAGCCAAGAGGGACGCCGGATGAACACTGAAGCTTTCCTT.

The chain uses TRBV7-8 and TRBJ2-7, with D tentatively TRBD2 (5 bases). The CDR3 spans 16 residues. With 5 bases removed from V and 0 bases from J, the gap between germline ends came to 17 bases. Looked up from germline, CDR1 is SGHVS and CDR2 is FQNEAQ. The CDR3 bases are TGTGCCAGCAGCCCCTCCCGCGGGTGGGGCTCCTACGAGCAGTACTTC. It specifies CASSPSRGWGSYEQYF.

The genes are TRBV11-2 and TRBJ2-1; D is unresolved. V was trimmed by 4 bases and J by 9 bases, leaving 19 bases between them. Per germline, CDR1 SGHAT and CDR2 FQNNGV. CDR3 length equals 15 residues. CDR3 sequence: CASSSPYGVAFEQFF. CDR3 nucleotide sequence: TGTGCCAGCAGCTCCCCCTATGGGGTGGCGTTTGAGCAGTTCTTC.

V gene TRBV10-3 combines with J gene TRBJ2-1; D call uncertain. The CDR3 contains 13 residues. CDR1 and CDR2 from the germline V gene are ENHRY and SYGVKD. Trimming removed 0 bases at V and 7 bases at J, with 7 bases between. CDR3 DNA: TGTGCCATCAGTGAGTCGGTATTGAATGAGCAGTTCTTC. Protein sequence: CAISESVLNEQFF.

This clonotype is deemed medium-sized (0.01 to 0.1%). The chain carries TRBV24-1 and TRBJ1-2, with 8 bases aligning to TRBD1. The CDR3 loop spans 14 amino acids. Germline-derived CDR1 and CDR2 are KGHDR and SFDVKD. V trimming: 4 bases; J trimming: 5 bases; junction bases outside the gene matches: 5. CDR3 sequence reads: CATSDLNRGYGYTF. CDR3 DNA: TGTGCCACCAGTGACCTGAACAGGGGGTATGGCTACACCTTC.

Points on this clonotype: The CDR3 does not close with the conserved phenylalanine or tryptophan, likely indicating a read error. The DNA is omitted, as the CDR3 cannot be located on it reliably, and the CDR3 follows TCRdb's listing. This rearrangement joins TRBV7-2 to TRBJ2-3; the table's D call, TRBD1, has no DNA check behind it. 10 amino acids form the CDR3, both terminal residues included. CDR1 and CDR2 from the germline V gene are SGHTA and FQGNSA. The CDR3 protein is CAWSAGTGIY.

About this clonotype itself: One end of the junction fails to match germline, which may point to a read error. The V gene is TRBV10-3, the J gene TRBJ2-1; possibly TRBD2 for D (6 bases). Looked up from germline, CDR1 is ENHRY and CDR2 is SYGVKD. This CDR3 is 16 amino acids long. Written as DNA, the CDR3 is TGTGCCAGCAGTGGGGAGGCGGGCCATGCCTACAATGAGCAGTTCTTC. Its translation is CASSGEAGHAYNEQFF.

J is TRBJ2-2 and V is TRBV7-9, with D unresolved. Germline CDR1 reads SEHNR; CDR2 reads FQNEAQ (reference sequence). Trimming cost V 5 bases and J 6 bases, with 19 bases left between them. CDR3 length: 16 amino acids. The CDR3 DNA reads as TGTGCCAGCAGCCCCCTTAAGGCATCCACTGCCGGGGAGCTGTTTTTT. It codes for CASSPLKASTAGELFF.

The chain uses TRBV29-1 and TRBJ2-3; D is uncertain. Trimming pared 4 bases from V and 2 bases from J, leaving 13 bases between. CDR1 is SQVTM and CDR2 is ANQGSEA in the germline V gene. The CDR3 has 14 amino acids. CDR3 in amino acids: CSVVPGVVTDTQYF. CDR3 DNA: TGCAGCGTTGTCCCGGGCGTGGTCACAGATACGCAGTATTTT.

V usage is TRBV10-3 and J usage is TRBJ1-4; no reliable D call. Germline values: CDR1 ENHRY, CDR2 SYGVKD. V dropped 2 bases and J dropped 8 bases, with 12 bases sitting between them. The CDR3 length is 14 residues. The DNA for the CDR3 is TGTGCCATCAGTGAGGAAGGGTTACGGGAAAAACTGTTTTTT. Translation: CAISEEGLREKLFF.

The chain recombines TRBV14 with TRBJ2-7, with D uncertain. Trimming stripped 3 bases from V and 3 bases from J, with 6 bases between. The CDR3 is 12 amino acids. In germline, CDR1 is SGHDN, CDR2 FVKESK. In nucleotides, the CDR3 is TGTGCCAGCAGCCAGCAGGTCTACGAGCAGTACTTC. Encoded protein: CASSQQVYEQYF.

V is TRBV15 and J is TRBJ2-3; the match to TRBD2 covers 15 bases. With 2 bases clipped from V and 3 bases from J, the junction kept 3 bases outside the gene matches. Germline V lookup: CDR1 LNHNV, CDR2 YYDKDF (reference sequence). This CDR3 is 17 amino acids long. The CDR3 nucleotides read TGTGCCACCAGCAGATTCGGGACTAGCGGGGGGACAGATACGCAGTATTTT. Its protein product is CATSRFGTSGGTDTQYF.

J is TRBJ2-3 and V is TRBV15; D remains unclear. The CDR3 runs to 12 residues. Trimming stripped 0 bases from V and 6 bases from J, with 4 bases between. The germline CDR1 and CDR2 sequences are LNHNV and YYDKDF (reference sequence). The CDR3 DNA follows: TGTGCCACCAGCAGAGATCGGGATACGCAGTATTTT. Translation gives CATSRDRDTQYF.

The rearrangement links TRBV12-3 or TRBV12-4 to TRBJ2-1; D is perhaps TRBD1 (5 bases). CDR3 length: 14 amino acids. V lost 3 bases to trimming and J lost 4 bases, with 10 bases between them. The CDR3 loop reads CASSLETEYNEQFF. The CDR3 DNA reads TGTGCCAGCAGTTTGGAGACAGAGTACAATGAGCAGTTCTTC.

This chain links TRBV4-1 with TRBJ1-5; D might be TRBD1 (6 bases). The CDR3 covers 17 residues. The V gene lost 7 bases and the J gene lost 5 bases, with 24 bases spanning the gap. The germline V gene encodes CDR1 MGHRA and CDR2 YSYEKL. The CDR3 DNA is TGCGCCAGCACTCCTACTGAGGGCGGGGGCTACGATCAGCCCCAGCATTTT. It is translated as CASTPTEGGGYDQPQHF.

The CDR3 sequence is CSARARTEAFF. The DNA of the CDR3 is TGCAGCGCCAGAGCCAGGACTGAAGCTTTCTTT. V is TRBV29-1 and J is TRBJ1-1; D gene unclear. The CDR3 covers 11 residues. The V end lost 7 bases, the J end lost 5 bases, and 11 bases lay between the germline ends. CDR1 and CDR2 (germline): SQVTM, ANQGSEA. Supplemented by reference TRBV29-1 and TRBJ1-1, the full variable domain reads SAVISQKPSRDICQRGTSLTIQCQVDSQVTMMFWYRQQPGQSLTLIATANQGSEATYESGFVIDKFPISRPNLTFSTLTVSNMSPEDSSIYLCSARARTEAFFGQGTRLTVV.

V gene TRBV15 combines with J gene TRBJ1-2; D not resolved. CDR3 length equals 13 residues. Germline CDR1 LNHNV, CDR2 YYDKDF (reference sequence). V lost 0 bases, J lost 2 bases, and 4 bases lay in between. The CDR3 DNA reads TGTGCCACCAGCAGAGATGGGAACTATGGCTACACCTTC. Translated, it gives CATSRDGNYGYTF. The full variable domain, rest sourced from reference TRBV15 and TRBJ1-2, is DAMVIQNPRYQVTQFGKPVTLSCSQTLNHNVMYWYQQKSSQAPKLLFHYYDKDFNNEADTPDNFQSRRPNTSFCFLDIRSPGLGDTAMYLCATSRDGNYGYTFGSGTRLTVV.

With regard to this clonotype: The junction and the germline gene differ at one end; a read error may be behind it. The rearrangement links TRBV5-5 to TRBJ1-2; 9 bases align to TRBD1. Germline CDR1 reads SGHKS; CDR2 reads YYEKEE (reference sequence). The CDR3 covers 13 residues. In nucleotides, the CDR3 is TGCGTCAGCAGCGAGGACAGGGGCTATGGCTACACCTTC. Translated: CVSSEDRGYGYTF.